These 12 T cell receptor beta chains were sequenced from one sample in a study of T cells after yellow fever vaccination. TCRdb processed the 5' RACE reads anew with MiXCR; each CDR3 protein has one entry. The sample yields roughly 340,000 distinct CDR3 sequences, about 9.5% seen once. The sample consisted of PBMCs, taken on the day of the first yellow fever vaccination. All receptors derive from a man between 18 and 35 years old who received the YFV17D yellow fever vaccine.

The chain carries TRBV11-3 and TRBJ2-3; D is ambiguous. With 2 bases removed from V and 9 bases from J, the gap between germline ends came to 12 bases. The CDR3 length is 13 residues. Germline values: CDR1 SGHNT, CDR2 YENEEA. The CDR3 sequence: CASSLLGLGTQYF. The CDR3, as DNA: TGTGCCAGCAGCTTATTAGGGTTGGGAACGCAGTATTTT.

The V gene is TRBV12-3 or TRBV12-4, the J gene TRBJ1-4; D call uncertain. The V end lost 6 bases, the J end lost 4 bases, and 9 bases lay between the germline ends. The CDR3 runs 13 residues. This chain's CDR3 is CASRRRINEKLFF. CDR3 nucleotide sequence: TGTGCCAGCAGAAGGAGGATTAATGAAAAACTGTTTTTT.

This clonotype was detected ten times or more. The V gene is TRBV20-1, the J gene TRBJ1-2; D gene unclear. Germline lookup yields CDR1 DFQATT and CDR2 SNEGSKA (reference sequence). V lost 3 bases and J lost 5, with 10 bases in between. This CDR3 has 12 residues. CDR3: CSASRRDYGYTF. As DNA, the CDR3 is TGCAGTGCTAGTCGGAGGGATTATGGCTACACCTTC.

The V and J genes are TRBV6-5 and TRBJ2-1, with 7 nucleotides matching TRBD2. This CDR3 has 17 residues. Looked up from germline, CDR1 is MNHEY and CDR2 is SVGAGI. V lost 1 base to trimming and J lost 3 bases; unmatched junction nucleotides: 9. The CDR3 loop reads CASSYLGVKRGYNEQFF. CDR3 sequence (DNA): TGTGCCAGCAGTTACTTAGGCGTGAAGCGGGGCTACAATGAGCAGTTCTTC.

The genes are TRBV12-3 or TRBV12-4 and TRBJ2-3; 9 bases map to TRBD1. This CDR3 comprises 14 residues. V lost 6 bases to trimming and J lost 6 bases; unmatched junction nucleotides: 7. The CDR3 sequence is CASRVTGGRDTQYF. CDR3 DNA sequence: TGTGCCAGCAGAGTTACAGGGGGCCGGGATACGCAGTATTTT.

This clonotype was detected many times. J is TRBJ1-6 and V is TRBV6-1, with a tentative D call TRBD1 (5 bases). Germline loops: CDR1 MNHNS, CDR2 SASEGT. V lost 10 bases, J lost 7 bases, and 17 bases lay in between. The CDR3 sequence is 14 residues long. CDR3 in DNA: TGTGCCAATCTCACAGCGGGGCTCAATTCACCCCTCCACTTT. It yields the protein CANLTAGLNSPLHF.

This clonotype was recorded many times. This chain uses TRBV5-4 with TRBJ2-5; the match to TRBD1 covers 8 bases. The junction had 7 bases not matched to a gene; V was cut back by 4 bases and J by 5 bases. Germline CDR1 and CDR2: SGHNT and YYREEE (reference sequence). The CDR3 spans 14 residues. The CDR3, as DNA: TGTGCCAGCAGCCGGCAGGGGGCCACCGAGACCCAGTACTTC. Amino acids: CASSRQGATETQYF.

J is TRBJ2-3 and V is TRBV12-3 or TRBV12-4; possibly TRBD1 or TRBD2 for D (7 bases each). CDR3 length: 13 residues. The V and J ends lost 10 bases and 3 bases respectively, with 14 bases between them. CDR3 region: CATGGAWTDTQYF. CDR3 sequence (DNA): TGTGCCACAGGGGGGGCTTGGACAGATACGCAGTATTTT.

In this sample, this clonotype turned up a few times. This rearrangement joins TRBV6-2 or TRBV6-3 to TRBJ2-3, with D unclear. Trimming shortened V by 5 bases and J by 3 bases, and 12 bases separated the two germline ends. Germline V lookup: CDR1 MNHEY, CDR2 SVGEGT. The CDR3 totals 14 residues. The CDR3 DNA sequence: TGTGCCAGCAGTACCCCACCGCTAACAGATACGCAGTATTTT. Protein sequence: CASSTPPLTDTQYF.

A note on this clonotype: A junction boundary mismatches the germline segment, possibly from a read error. This chain links TRBV20-1 with TRBJ2-1, with D perhaps assigned TRBD1 or TRBD2 (6 bases each). The CDR3 runs 14 residues. CDR1 is DFQATT and CDR2 is SNEGSKA in the germline V gene (reference sequence). The CDR3 loop is CSASRGPSDNEQFF. The CDR3 bases are TGCAGTGCTTCTCGGGGGCCCTCCGACAATGAGCAGTTCTTC.

This clonotype has more than one count but fewer than ten. This chain joins TRBV7-3 and TRBJ2-3, with 7 bases matching TRBD2. Germline CDR1 reads SGHTA; CDR2 reads FQGTGA. V shed 6 bases, J shed 0 bases, and the junction held 9 bases outside the gene matches. This CDR3 comprises 16 residues. The CDR3 DNA sequence: TGTGCCAGCAGTCTTAGCAGCGGGACTAGCACAGATACGCAGTATTTT. This translates into CASSLSSGTSTDTQYF. The full variable domain, with the rest looked up from reference TRBV7-3 and TRBJ2-3, is GAGVSQTPSNKVTEKGKYVELRCDPISGHTALYWYRQSLGQGPEFLIYFQGTGAADDSGLPNDRFFAVRPEGSVSTLKIQRTERGDSAVYLCASSLSSGTSTDTQYFGPGTRLTVL.

This clonotype was detected many times. V gene TRBV4-1 combines with J gene TRBJ1-5; 8 nucleotides match TRBD1. Unmatched junction bases numbered 5, after V lost 2 bases and J lost 2 bases. Germline V gives CDR1 MGHRA, CDR2 YSYEKL. This CDR3 contains 16 residues. CDR3 in DNA: TGCGCCAGCAGCCAAAGTGGACAGGGCGGCAATCAGCCCCAGCATTTT. It specifies CASSQSGQGGNQPQHF.